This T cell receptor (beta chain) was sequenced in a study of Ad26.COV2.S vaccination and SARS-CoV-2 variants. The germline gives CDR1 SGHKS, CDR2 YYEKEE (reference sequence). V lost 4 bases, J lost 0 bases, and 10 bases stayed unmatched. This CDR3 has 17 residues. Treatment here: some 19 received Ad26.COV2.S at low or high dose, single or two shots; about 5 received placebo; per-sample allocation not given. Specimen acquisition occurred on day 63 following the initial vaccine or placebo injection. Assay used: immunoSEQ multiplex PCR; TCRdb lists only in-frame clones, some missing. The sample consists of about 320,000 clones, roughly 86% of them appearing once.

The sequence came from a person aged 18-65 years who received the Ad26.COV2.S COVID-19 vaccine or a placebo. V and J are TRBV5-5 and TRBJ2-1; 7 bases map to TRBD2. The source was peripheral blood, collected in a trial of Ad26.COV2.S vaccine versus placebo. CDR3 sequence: CASSPILGGGSYNEQFF. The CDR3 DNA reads TGTGCCAGCAGCCCCATCCTTGGGGGGGGCTCCTACAATGAGCAGTTCTTC.